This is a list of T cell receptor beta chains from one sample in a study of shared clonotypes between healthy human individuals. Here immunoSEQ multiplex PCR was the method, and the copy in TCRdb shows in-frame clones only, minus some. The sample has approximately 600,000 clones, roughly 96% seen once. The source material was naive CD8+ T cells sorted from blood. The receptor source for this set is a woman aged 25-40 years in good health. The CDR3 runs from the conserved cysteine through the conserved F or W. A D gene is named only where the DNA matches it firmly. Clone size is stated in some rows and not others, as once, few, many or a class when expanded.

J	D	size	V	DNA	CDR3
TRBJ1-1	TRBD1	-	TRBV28	TGTGCCAGCAGTTTATCTACAGGGGGCATAACTGAAGCTTTCTTT	CASSLSTGGITEAFF
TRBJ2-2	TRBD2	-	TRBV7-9	TGTGCCAGCAGCTTTCTTCTAGCGGGATTAACCGGGGAGCTGTTTTTT	CASSFLLAGLTGELFF
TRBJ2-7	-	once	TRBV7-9	TGTGCCAGCAGCTCCTCTAGGGGGGACTACGAGCAGTACTTC	CASSSSRGDYEQYF
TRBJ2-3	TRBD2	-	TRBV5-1	TGCGCCAGCAGCTTTAATAGCGGGAGGGCCTCAGATACGCAGTATTTT	CASSFNSGRASDTQYF
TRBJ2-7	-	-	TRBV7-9	TGTGCCAGCAGCCCAAACCTTATACGGGAGCAGTACTTC	CASSPNLIREQYF
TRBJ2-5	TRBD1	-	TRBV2	TGTGCCAGCAAAGGGGGCGAGACCCAGTACTTC	CASKGGETQYF
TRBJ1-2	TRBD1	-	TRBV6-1	TGTGCCAGCAGTGAAGCACGGACAGGCTTACCCTACTATGGCTACACCTTC	CASSEARTGLPYYGYTF
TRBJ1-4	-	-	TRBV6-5	TGTGCCAGCAGTTACTCGCCGGGGTCAACACTGTTTTTT	CASSYSPGSTLFF
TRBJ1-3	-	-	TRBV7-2	TGTGCCAGCAGCGAGGACCTCAGCTCTGGAAACACCATATATTTT	CASSEDLSSGNTIYF
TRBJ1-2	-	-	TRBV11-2	TGTGCCAGCAGCTTCGACCCGACAGCGCCTTATGGCTACACCTTC	CASSFDPTAPYGYTF
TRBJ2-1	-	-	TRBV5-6	TGTGCCAGCAGCGCCCTCAATGAGCAGTTCTTC	CASSALNEQFF
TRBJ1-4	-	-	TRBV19	TGTGCCAGTAGACCGGTGGAGGGCCGCGAAAAACTGTTTTTT	CASRPVEGREKLFF
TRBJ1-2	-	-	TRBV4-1	TGCGCCAGCAGCCAAAAGGACAGCTATGGCTACACCTTC	CASSQKDSYGYTF
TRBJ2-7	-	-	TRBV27	TGTGCCAGCAGTTCGGAAGGGCTGATTAGCTCCTACGAGCAGTACTTC	CASSSEGLISSYEQYF
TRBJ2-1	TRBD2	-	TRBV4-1	TGCGCCAGCAGCCAAGATATTGCGGGAGTCTGGAATGAGCAGTTCTTC	CASSQDIAGVWNEQFF
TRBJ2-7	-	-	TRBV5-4	TGTGCCAGCAGCGCCTCGGAGGATTCCTACGAGCAGTACTTC	CASSASEDSYEQYF
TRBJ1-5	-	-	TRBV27	TGTGCCAGCAGACGTTGGACAGACGATCAGCCCCAGCATTTT	CASRRWTDDQPQHF
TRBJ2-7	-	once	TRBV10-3	TGTGCCATCAGTGGATTTCGGGGATACGAGCAGTACTTC	CAISGFRGYEQYF
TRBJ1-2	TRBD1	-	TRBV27	TGTGCCAGCCGGACAGGGTTTAACTATGGCTACACCTTC	CASRTGFNYGYTF
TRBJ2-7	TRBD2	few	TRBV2	TGTGCCAGCAGTGAGCGGGAGGCGTACTTC	CASSEREAYF
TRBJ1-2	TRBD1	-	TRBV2	TGTGCCACACACACAGGGGGGGTTTACTATGGCTACACCTTC	CATHTGGVYYGYTF